The next 24 T cell receptor beta chains were all read from a single sample in a study of cytomegalovirus exposure and HLA in healthy donors. Use of 60 Vbeta and 13 Jbeta primers characterized the PCR. Using immunoSEQ multiplex PCR, the repertoire was profiled, and TCRdb retains in-frame clones only, with some absent. The sample records some 160,000 clones, around three quarters being singletons. The sequenced sample was PBMCs. These receptors originate from a man aged 45-65 years in good health and CMV-seropositive.

The V and J genes are TRBV5-4 and TRBJ1-1; D call uncertain. Germline V gene sequence: CDR1 SGHNT, CDR2 YYREEE (reference sequence). V lost 2 bases and J 7 bases, leaving 12 bases between the germline ends. The CDR3 is made up of 13 amino acids. DNA for the CDR3: TGTGCCAGCAGCTTTATGGAGAGCAGTGAAGCTTTCTTT. Translation: CASSFMESSEAFF.

This chain joins TRBV27 and TRBJ2-7; 9 bases line up with TRBD1. Unmatched junction bases numbered 3, after V lost 0 bases and J lost 6 bases. Germline values: CDR1 MNHEY, CDR2 SMNVEV (reference sequence). This CDR3 contains 14 residues. The CDR3 sequence is CASSLSRTGVEQYF. The CDR3 DNA reads TGTGCCAGCAGTTTATCGCGGACAGGGGTCGAGCAGTACTTC.

A word on this clone: The sample contains more than one DNA sequence encoding this CDR3. The chain employs TRBV2 and TRBJ2-4; D is undetermined. This CDR3 has 13 amino acids. V dropped 4 bases and J dropped 8 bases, with 12 bases sitting between them. The V gene's germline CDR1 is SNHLY and CDR2 FYNNEI. The CDR3 spells CASSGEARDIQYF. CDR3 DNA: TGTGCCAGCAGTGGAGAGGCTAGAGACATTCAGTACTTC.

Points on this clone: An end of the junction differs from the germline gene, which may be a read error. The gene calls are TRBV7-2 and TRBJ2-7; TRBD1 matches 10 bases. This CDR3 spans 14 amino acids. CDR1 is SGHTA and CDR2 is FQGNSA in the germline V gene. The CDR3 is CASSLTGGSHEQYF. CDR3 bases: TGTGCCAGCAGCTTGACAGGGGGCTCCCACGAGCAGTACTTC. Drawing the rest from reference TRBV7-2 and TRBJ2-7, the complete variable domain is GAGVSQSPSNKVTEKGKDVELRCDPISGHTALYWYRQSLGQGLEFLIYFQGNSAPDKSGLPSDRFSAERTGGSVSTLTIQRTQQEDSAVYLCASSLTGGSHEQYFGPGTRLTVT.

This clone was observed a single time. The chain recombines TRBV4-1 with TRBJ2-7; TRBD2 aligns across 8 bases. J gave up 7 bases and V 3 bases, and 17 bases lay outside the gene matches. Germline V lookup: CDR1 MGHRA, CDR2 YSYEKL. This CDR3 is built from 17 residues. The CDR3, as DNA: TGCGCCAGCAGCCAGGGAGTGATAGCGGGGCGGGCGGGAGAGCAGTACTTC. Residues: CASSQGVIAGRAGEQYF.

The rearrangement uses TRBV10-2 and TRBJ2-7; 8 bases fit TRBD2. The junction had 7 bases not matched to a gene; V was cut back by 6 bases and J by 0 bases. Looked up from germline, CDR1 is WSHSY and CDR2 is SAAADI. CDR3 size: 15 residues. The CDR3 DNA is TGCGCCAGCAGGATAGCGGGGCCGAGCTCCTACGAGCAGTACTTC. Translation gives CASRIAGPSSYEQYF.

This clone was picked up one time. The rearrangement uses TRBV7-2 and TRBJ2-7; 13 bases line up with TRBD2. Germline loops: CDR1 SGHTA, CDR2 FQGNSA. CDR3 length: 17 residues. Unmatched junction bases numbered 6, after V lost 2 bases and J lost 2 bases. CDR3 DNA sequence: TGTGCCAGCAGCTTAAGGACTAGCGGGGGCCCGACCTACGAGCAGTACTTC. It yields the protein CASSLRTSGGPTYEQYF.

The V and J genes are TRBV9 and TRBJ2-7; 10 nucleotides match TRBD2. Germline values: CDR1 SGDLS, CDR2 YYNGEE. The CDR3 consists of 17 residues. V dropped 4 bases and J dropped 6; count of bases not matched to a gene: 16. CDR3 nucleotides: TGTGCCAGCAGCCCGCCCTCTAGCGGGGGCGATAAAGGCGAGCAGTACTTC. This translates into CASSPPSSGGDKGEQYF.

The chain links TRBV27 to TRBJ1-6; D is unresolved. V lost 5 bases and J 0 bases, leaving 8 bases between the germline ends. Germline V gives CDR1 MNHEY, CDR2 SMNVEV (reference sequence). CDR3 size: 15 residues. The CDR3 loop is CASSVFSSYNSPLHF. The CDR3 DNA sequence: TGTGCCAGCAGTGTCTTCAGCTCCTATAATTCACCCCTCCACTTT.

The rearrangement uses TRBV5-1 and TRBJ2-3, with a possible D match to TRBD1 (5 bases). CDR3 size: 15 residues. V lost 1 base to trimming and J lost 2 bases, with 11 bases between them. Germline-derived CDR1 and CDR2 are SGHRS and YFSETQ. This CDR3 is CASSLYRQLTDTQYF. The CDR3 DNA reads as TGCGCCAGCAGCTTGTACCGACAGCTCACAGATACGCAGTATTTT. Based on the CDR3 plus reference TRBV5-1 and TRBJ2-3, the full variable domain is KAGVTQTPRYLIKTRGQQVTLSCSPISGHRSVSWYQQTPGQGLQFLFEYFSETQRNKGNFPGRFSGRQFSNSRSEMNVSTLELGDSALYLCASSLYRQLTDTQYFGPGTRLTVL.

V usage is TRBV6-5 and J usage is TRBJ2-5; D may be TRBD2 (6 bases). V shed 0 bases and J shed 4 bases, with 12 bases lying between them. This CDR3 has 15 amino acids. The germline CDR1 and CDR2 sequences are MNHEY and SVGAGI. The DNA for the CDR3 is TGTGCCAGCAGTTACTCTTCGGGGGTTGGAGAGACCCAGTACTTC. It translates to CASSYSSGVGETQYF.

This chain joins TRBV19 and TRBJ1-5; TRBD1 is a possible D gene (5 bases). The CDR3 is made up of 13 amino acids. Germline V gives CDR1 LNHDA, CDR2 SQIVND (reference sequence). The germline V and J ends were trimmed by 5 bases and 7 bases, with 12 bases remaining between them. CDR3: CASSALGGQPQHF. CDR3 sequence (DNA): TGTGCCAGTAGTGCCCTGGGGGGGCAGCCCCAGCATTTT.

The rearrangement links TRBV13 to TRBJ2-2; 8 nucleotides match TRBD1. Looked up from germline, CDR1 is PRHDT and CDR2 is FYEKMQ (reference sequence). There are 14 residues in the CDR3. With 5 bases clipped from V and 6 bases from J, the junction kept 5 bases outside the gene matches. The CDR3, as DNA: TGTGCCAGCAGCACGACGGGACAGGCCGGGGAGCTGTTTTTT. Translation gives CASSTTGQAGELFF.

This clone has just one count. This chain joins TRBV7-8 and TRBJ2-2, with TRBD1 matching over 8 bases. CDR1 is SGHVS, CDR2 FQNEAQ, per germline. The CDR3 has 15 amino acids. V dropped 3 bases and J dropped 1; count of bases not matched to a gene: 1. As DNA, the CDR3 is TGTGCCAGCAGCTTGGGGACAGGGAACACCGGGGAGCTGTTTTTT. This gives the protein CASSLGTGNTGELFF.

The chain is built from TRBV27 and TRBJ1-1; 8 positions match TRBD1. Germline V gene sequence: CDR1 MNHEY, CDR2 SMNVEV (reference sequence). J was trimmed by 5 bases and V by 4 bases; bases with no gene match: 9. The CDR3 length is 15 residues. CDR3 in DNA: TGTGCCAGCAGTTACCGGACAGGGCTTGGTACTGAAGCTTTCTTT. Residues: CASSYRTGLGTEAFF.

The V call is TRBV5-4, the J call TRBJ1-4; possible D gene TRBD1, 5 bases. The germline V and J ends were trimmed by 2 bases and 3 bases, with 11 bases remaining between them. Germline V gene lookup returns CDR1 SGHNT and CDR2 YYREEE (reference sequence). This CDR3 spans 15 amino acids. CDR3 loop: CASSFQGWSNEKLFF. The CDR3 region has the DNA TGTGCCAGCAGCTTTCAGGGATGGTCTAATGAAAAACTGTTTTTT.

The chain recombines TRBV10-3 with TRBJ2-7, with a weak D call TRBD1 (6 bases). The ends were cut back, 3 bases at V and 0 bases at J, with 9 bases in the middle. The CDR3 is 14 residues long. Germline values: CDR1 ENHRY, CDR2 SYGVKD. In nucleotides, the CDR3 is TGTGCCATCAGTGACGGACAGAGCTCCTACGAGCAGTACTTC. As protein: CAISDGQSSYEQYF.

V and J are TRBV9 and TRBJ1-4; D possibly corresponds to TRBD1 (6 bases). V shed 3 bases and J shed 6 bases, with 15 bases lying between them. Germline values: CDR1 SGDLS, CDR2 YYNGEE. This CDR3 is 15 amino acids long. CDR3 DNA sequence: TGTGCCAGCAGCGGGTTTGGACAGTCTGATGAAAAACTGTTTTTT. Protein sequence: CASSGFGQSDEKLFF.

The chain links TRBV4-2 to TRBJ1-1; the match to TRBD1 covers 7 bases. Germline lookup yields CDR1 LGHNA and CDR2 YNFKEQ. V dropped 2 bases and J dropped 7; count of bases not matched to a gene: 4. This CDR3 has 13 amino acids. CDR3 amino acids: CASSQMGTDEAFF. The CDR3 DNA is TGTGCCAGCAGCCAAATGGGGACAGATGAAGCTTTCTTT.

This chain uses TRBV5-1 with TRBJ1-2; TRBD1 agrees at 7 bases. J was trimmed by 0 bases and V by 4 bases; bases with no gene match: 3. CDR1 and CDR2 (germline): SGHRS, YFSETQ. CDR3 length: 14 amino acids. DNA of the CDR3: TGCGCCAGCAGCGCGGGACAGCCTAACTATGGCTACACCTTC. This translates into CASSAGQPNYGYTF.

This clone was seen more than once but under ten times. The chain has TRBV28 and TRBJ1-3, with a possible D match to TRBD1 (5 bases). The V gene lost 4 bases and the J gene lost 0 bases, with 10 bases spanning the gap. This CDR3 spans 15 amino acids. CDR1 and CDR2 (germline): MDHEN, SYDVKM. The CDR3 is CASSYDSSSGNTIYF. The CDR3 nucleotides are TGTGCCAGCAGTTACGACAGCTCCTCTGGAAACACCATATATTTT.

The gene calls are TRBV5-1 and TRBJ2-1; D possibly corresponds to TRBD2 (5 bases). This CDR3 is built from 15 residues. Germline assignment: CDR1 SGHRS and CDR2 YFSETQ. Trimming cost V 0 bases and J 0 bases, with 7 bases left between them. CDR3 sequence reads: CASSLEGSSYNEQFF. CDR3 bases: TGCGCCAGCAGCTTGGAAGGGAGCTCCTACAATGAGCAGTTCTTC.

The rearrangement joins TRBV7-2 to TRBJ1-1; tentatively, D is TRBD1 (6 bases). CDR3 length: 15 residues. Germline V gene sequence: CDR1 SGHTA, CDR2 FQGNSA. V lost 1 base and J lost 1, with 10 bases in between. This CDR3 reads CASSLVAQGNTEAFF. DNA of the CDR3: TGTGCCAGCAGCTTAGTGGCACAGGGGAACACTGAAGCTTTCTTT.

Details on this clone: Other DNA variants within this sample encode the same CDR3. The chain is built from TRBV7-2 and TRBJ1-2; 7 bases agree with TRBD1. CDR1 SGHTA and CDR2 FQGNSA come from the germline V gene. The CDR3 extends over 14 amino acids. Trimming removed 1 base from V and 2 bases from J; junction bases left unmatched: 1. The CDR3: CASSLDRGNYGYTF. The DNA for the CDR3 is TGTGCCAGCAGCTTAGACAGGGGAAACTATGGCTACACCTTC. Combining the CDR3 with reference TRBV7-2 and TRBJ1-2 gives the whole variable domain GAGVSQSPSNKVTEKGKDVELRCDPISGHTALYWYRQSLGQGLEFLIYFQGNSAPDKSGLPSDRFSAERTGGSVSTLTIQRTQQEDSAVYLCASSLDRGNYGYTFGSGTRLTVV.